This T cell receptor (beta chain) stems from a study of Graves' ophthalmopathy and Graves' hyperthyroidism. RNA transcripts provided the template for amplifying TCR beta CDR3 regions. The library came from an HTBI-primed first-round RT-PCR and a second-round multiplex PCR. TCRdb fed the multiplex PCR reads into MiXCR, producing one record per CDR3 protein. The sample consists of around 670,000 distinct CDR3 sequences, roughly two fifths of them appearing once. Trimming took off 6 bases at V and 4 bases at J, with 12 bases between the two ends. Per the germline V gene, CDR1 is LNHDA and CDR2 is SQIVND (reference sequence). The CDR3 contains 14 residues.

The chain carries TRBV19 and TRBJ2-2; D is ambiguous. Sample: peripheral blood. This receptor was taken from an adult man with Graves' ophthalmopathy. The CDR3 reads CASSPRVATGELFF. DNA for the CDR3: TGTGCCAGTAGCCCCCGGGTGGCCACCGGGGAGCTGTTTTTT.